This T cell receptor (beta chain) was identified during a study of cytomegalovirus exposure and HLA in healthy donors. Overall study results and limits: Per published reports, the classifier diagnosed cytomegalovirus status with high specificity and sensitivity.

In the PCR, 60 Vbeta and 13 Jbeta primers were used. Measured with immunoSEQ multiplex PCR; TCRdb has only the in-frame clones, and not every one. Of about 110,000 clones in the sample, more than 65% were seen once. As for this clone: Its specificity is not known.

V shed 2 bases and J 0 bases; nucleotides not matched to a gene: 6. The CDR3 covers 16 residues. Germline-derived CDR1 and CDR2 are MGHRA and YSYEKL. The V gene is TRBV4-1, the J gene TRBJ2-5; TRBD2 agrees at 7 bases. The specimen was PBMCs. This TCR came from a man younger than 40 in good health and CMV-seropositive. The DNA for the CDR3 is TGCGCCAGCAGCCAACTGTTAGCGGGCAACCAAGAGACCCAGTACTTC. Translation: CASSQLLAGNQETQYF.